The entry that follows covers one T cell receptor (beta chain) sequence. The sample comes from a study of blood T cells in healthy people across ages. PCR was performed a second time for roughly 6 to 12 cycles using a sample-barcoded 5' primer and a J-beta primer mix. TCRdb used MiXCR to reprocess the 5' RACE reads, holding one entry per CDR3 protein. The table has roughly 1.5 million distinct CDR3 sequences, approximately 42% seen once. The specimen was blood. This receptor was obtained from a woman younger than 30 in good health.

CDR3: CASSYYTFYGYTF. The CDR3 nucleotides read TGTGCCAGCAGTTATTACACCTTCTATGGCTACACCTTC. V gene TRBV6-2 or TRBV6-3 combines with J gene TRBJ1-2, with no clear D. Germline V lookup: CDR1 MNHEY, CDR2 SVGEGT. Trimming removed 3 bases from V and 4 bases from J, with 9 bases in between. The CDR3 runs to 13 residues.